These T cell receptor beta chains were read from a single sample in a study of cytomegalovirus exposure and HLA in healthy donors. Sequenced by immunoSEQ multiplex PCR; TCRdb stores in-frame clones only, minus some. This sample has about 90,000 clones, with 84% found just once. Sequences were obtained from PBMCs. The receptor set was obtained from a young woman in good health and CMV-seropositive. CDR3s include the opening cysteine and the closing phenylalanine or tryptophan. The D gene is left open where the match is weak. A row's size may be missing; if present it is once, few, many or a size class.

TRBD2,TRBV27,16,TRBJ2-5,NA,CASSWRAGGPKETQYF,TGTGCCAGCAGTTGGCGAGCGGGGGGGCCGAAGGAGACCCAGTACTTC
NA,TRBV6-5,14,TRBJ1-1,NA,CASSYGAGFTEAFF,TGTGCCAGCAGTTACGGGGCAGGGTTCACTGAAGCTTTCTTT
NA,TRBV5-1,15,TRBJ1-4,NA,CASSLGQFGTEKLFF,TGCGCCAGCAGCTTGGGACAATTTGGCACTGAAAAACTGTTTTTT
NA,TRBV5-1,15,TRBJ2-7,NA,CASSLSSRGVDEQYF,TGCGCCAGCAGCTTGAGTAGCAGGGGGGTTGACGAGCAGTACTTC
NA,TRBV10-2,15,TRBJ2-1,NA,CASSDYGYSYNEQFF,TGCGCCAGCAGTGATTACGGTTACTCCTACAATGAGCAGTTCTTC
NA,TRBV6-4,20,TRBJ1-2,NA,CASSDSSPGQSLTRLYGYTF,TGTGCCAGCAGTGACAGTTCTCCGGGACAATCGCTAACCCGCCTCTATGGCTACACCTTC
NA,TRBV2,16,TRBJ2-7,NA,CASTPFSGQAGAEQYF,TGTGCCAGCACCCCATTTTCCGGACAAGCAGGAGCCGAGCAGTACTTC
NA,TRBV4-1,18,TRBJ1-6,NA,CASSQNSLKPTRGQLLHF,TGCGCCAGCAGCCAAAACTCCCTGAAGCCAACTCGTGGACAACTGCTCCACTTT
NA,TRBV27,15,TRBJ1-1,few,CASIPGLRVGAEAFF,TGTGCCAGCATACCGGGACTCCGGGTCGGGGCTGAAGCTTTCTTT
TRBD1,TRBV19,14,TRBJ1-1,NA,CASSKGAQGTEAFF,TGTGCCAGTAGTAAGGGGGCACAGGGCACTGAAGCTTTCTTT
NA,TRBV6-1,15,TRBJ1-5,NA,CASRPGHWSNQPQHF,TGTGCCAGCAGACCGGGACACTGGAGCAATCAGCCCCAGCATTTT
NA,TRBV10-2,14,TRBJ1-6,NA,CASKQGIYNSPLHF,TGCGCCAGCAAACAGGGAATCTATAATTCACCCCTCCACTTT
NA,TRBV10-3,14,TRBJ1-1,NA,CAISAGQLNTEAFF,TGTGCCATCAGTGCGGGACAATTGAACACTGAAGCTTTCTTT
NA,TRBV11-2,15,TRBJ1-6,once,CASSRMGLYNSPLHF,TGTGCCAGCAGCCGAATGGGACTCTATAATTCACCCCTCCACTTT
TRBD2,TRBV7-8,18,TRBJ2-3,NA,CASSLSSTPGGATDTQYF,TGTGCCAGCAGCCTCTCGAGTACCCCCGGGGGGGCCACAGATACGCAGTATTTT
TRBD2,TRBV11-3,15,TRBJ2-7,once,CASSLSAGGLYEQYF,TGTGCCAGCAGCTTATCTGCGGGGGGTCTCTACGAGCAGTACTTC
TRBD1,TRBV7-6,14,TRBJ1-4,NA,CASSPGQGGEKLFF,TGTGCCAGCAGCCCGGGACAGGGCGGTGAAAAACTGTTTTTT
NA,TRBV9,14,TRBJ2-3,NA,CASSVEVASDTQYF,TGTGCCAGCAGCGTAGAGGTAGCCTCAGATACGCAGTATTTT
NA,TRBV2,14,TRBJ1-3,NA,CASSTEAVGNTIYF,TGTGCCAGCAGTACAGAAGCTGTTGGAAACACCATATATTTT
NA,TRBV5-1,16,TRBJ1-1,NA,CASSSLYRRGITEAFF,TGCGCCAGCAGCTCCTTATACCGTCGGGGGATCACTGAAGCTTTCTTT
NA,TRBV30,14,TRBJ2-2,NA,CAWSVLANTGELFF,TGTGCCTGGAGTGTACTAGCGAACACCGGGGAGCTGTTTTTT
NA,TRBV6-1,15,TRBJ1-3,NA,CASSELAISGNTIYF,TGTGCCAGCAGTGAACTCGCGATCTCTGGAAACACCATATATTTT
TRBD1,TRBV18,16,TRBJ1-1,NA,CASLRDRGLTNTEAFF,TGTGCCAGCCTCCGGGACAGGGGGCTAACGAACACTGAAGCTTTCTTT
TRBD1,TRBV10-1,13,TRBJ1-2,NA,CASSRTGNYGYTF,TGCGCCAGCAGCCGGACAGGCAACTATGGCTACACCTTC
TRBD1,TRBV28,16,TRBJ1-2,NA,CASSPQGQGLNYGYTF,TGTGCCAGCAGTCCACAGGGACAGGGGCTTAACTATGGCTACACCTTC
TRBD1,TRBV6-4,14,TRBJ1-2,NA,CASSDSGDRGGYTF,TGTGCCAGCAGTGACTCCGGGGACAGGGGCGGCTACACCTTC
NA,TRBV7-3,13,TRBJ1-1,NA,CASSFYRNTEAFF,TGTGCCAGCAGCTTCTACAGGAACACTGAAGCTTTCTTT
TRBD1,TRBV19,15,TRBJ1-6,NA,CASRPGDRVDSPLHF,TGTGCCAGTAGACCCGGGGACAGGGTTGACTCACCCCTCCACTTT
NA,TRBV7-9,13,TRBJ2-4,NA,CASSLARWNIQYF,TGTGCCAGCAGCTTAGCGCGGTGGAACATTCAGTACTTC
NA,TRBV18,15,TRBJ2-7,few,CASSPARTGTGEQYF,TGTGCCAGCTCACCAGCCCGGACGGGTACGGGAGAGCAGTACTTC
TRBD2,TRBV11-2,15,TRBJ2-3,NA,CASSFSGGARDTQYF,TGTGCCAGCAGCTTTAGCGGGGGAGCGAGGGATACGCAGTATTTT
TRBD2,TRBV5-1,19,TRBJ2-7,NA,CAGLHKILAGTPGVYEQYF,TGCGCCGGCCTCCACAAAATACTAGCGGGGACCCCCGGAGTCTACGAGCAGTACTTC
TRBD1,TRBV27,15,TRBJ2-2,NA,CATRTGGTIPGELFF,TGTGCCACACGGACAGGGGGCACTATACCCGGGGAGCTGTTTTTT
NA,TRBV4-3,13,TRBJ2-3,NA,CASSQVSTDTQYF,TGCGCCAGCAGCCAAGTTTCTACAGATACGCAGTATTTT
TRBD2,TRBV13,16,TRBJ2-1,NA,CASSDSAGGSYNEQFF,TGTGCCAGCAGCGATTCGGCGGGAGGGTCCTACAATGAGCAGTTCTTC
NA,TRBV18,15,TRBJ2-7,NA,CASSPSGFSSYEQYF,TGTGCCAGCTCCCCCTCAGGGTTTAGCTCCTACGAGCAGTACTTC
TRBD2,TRBV10-2,11,TRBJ2-7,few,CASGGGYEQYF,TGCGCCAGCGGGGGGGGGTACGAGCAGTACTTC
TRBD1,TRBV5-1,15,TRBJ1-4,NA,CASSLDRGTNEKLFF,TGCGCCAGCAGCCTGGACAGGGGGACTAATGAAAAACTGTTTTTT
TRBD1,TRBV18,15,TRBJ1-4,NA,CASSPRQGAYEKLFF,TGTGCCAGCTCACCACGCCAGGGGGCTTACGAAAAACTGTTTTTT
NA,TRBV2,14,TRBJ2-5,once,CASSQQGGQETQYF,TGTGCCAGCAGTCAACAGGGGGGGCAAGAGACCCAGTACTTC